This T cell receptor beta chain stems from a study of T cells in Graves' hyperthyroidism and ophthalmopathy. TCR beta CDR3 region amplification was performed from RNA transcripts. First-round RT-PCR of the TCR CDR3 relied on the HTBI primer set. Each CDR3 protein is one row after TCRdb ran MiXCR on the multiplex PCR reads. The sample shows approximately 590,000 distinct CDR3 sequences, about 45% of them seen only once. Overall study findings and caveats: Ophthalmopathy and stable hyperthyroidism were separated by a 13 V-J model. Ophthalmopathy, as predicted by the model, came a median roughly 6.3 months after the prediction. Also found in blood were most expanded thyroid clonotypes above 0.001.

Points on this clonotype: The antigen remains unidentified.

The definition of stable Graves' hyperthyroidism was no ophthalmopathy progression within 18 months. Trimming left V 7 bases short and J 0 bases short, with 9 bases between. The CDR3 totals 14 residues. J is TRBJ1-4 and V is TRBV12-3 or TRBV12-4; TRBD1 is a possible D gene (5 bases). The source of this sequence is a woman between 18 and 29 years old with Graves' hyperthyroidism. What was sequenced was peripheral blood or thyroid tissue (not recorded which). CDR3: CASTWGATNEKLFF. CDR3 DNA sequence: TGTGCCAGCACCTGGGGGGCAACTAATGAAAAACTGTTTTTT.